This paragraph reports one TCR beta chain. Its antigen is not known. Bulk TCR library preparation followed previously described methods with listed TCR primers. One entry per CDR3 protein results from TCRdb running MiXCR on the PCR reads. The top ten clones hold about 0.81% of a sample with 250,000 to 350,000 distinct CDR3 sequences, roughly a fifth of them seen once. This sample is part of a study of molecular identifiers for immune sequencing clone quantification. Broader study findings: Highly expanded clone sizes could be underestimated through barcode sharing by identical TCR molecules.

CDR1 and CDR2 (germline): MNHEY, SMNVEV (reference sequence). This CDR3 has 13 residues. V was pared by 6 bases and J by 5 bases, with 14 bases between. Libraries of naive CD8 cells were prepared from 20,000 to 1,000,000 sorted cells using 10%, 30% or 50% RNA. Sequenced input: naive CD8+ T cells from blood, with Jurkat cell RNA spiked in. Subset noted: FACS-sorted CD8+CD4-CCR7+CD45RA+ naive T cells. This chain links TRBV27 with TRBJ2-7; unclear D gene. The receptor was derived from a human donor in good health. Some libraries in this study had Jurkat cell RNA spiked in. CDR3 DNA: TGTGCCAGCAGAAGGAGACTTTCCCACGAGCAGTACTTC. It specifies CASRRRLSHEQYF.